This T cell receptor beta chain is drawn from a study of blood T cell repertoires in COVID-19. Germline V gene lookup returns CDR1 SGHNT and CDR2 YENEEA. Deletions cut 2 bases from V and 6 bases from J, with 11 bases between. The CDR3 contains 13 residues. Authors' analysis steps: Amplifying reference gene primers gave estimates of nucleated cell counts. The method was immunoSEQ multiplex PCR; TCRdb's version includes in-frame clones alone and lacks a portion of them. V, J and clone size are taken as reported in that table, and D and trimming were inferred from the DNA itself. The sample consists of hundreds of thousands of clones, about four fifths of them appearing once.

Sequencing was performed on peripheral blood. The sequence was obtained from an elderly man with acute or convalescent COVID-19. J is TRBJ2-7 and V is TRBV11-3, with D maybe TRBD2 (6 bases). This CDR3 is CASSLRGRLEQYF. CDR3 nucleotides: TGTGCCAGCAGCTTAAGAGGGAGGCTCGAGCAGTACTTC.